Following are 20 T cell receptor beta chains from one sample sequenced in a study of T cells after yellow fever vaccination. Using its own MiXCR run on the 5' RACE reads, TCRdb lists one record per CDR3 protein. The profile shows more than 95,000 distinct CDR3 sequences, roughly 9% of them singletons. The sequences come from CD8+ T cells sorted from PBMCs, collected on the day of the yellow fever booster vaccination. The receptors were gathered from a man between 18 and 29 years old who received the YFV17D yellow fever vaccine.

J is TRBJ2-1 and V is TRBV5-6; no definite D call. This CDR3 comprises 12 residues. Per germline, CDR1 SGHDT and CDR2 YYEEEE. The ends were cut back, 0 bases at V and 8 bases at J, with 6 bases in the middle. As DNA, the CDR3 is TGTGCCAGCAGCTTGGGTGACTATGAGCAGTTCTTC. Translation: CASSLGDYEQFF.

This clonotype was counted ten times or more. V usage is TRBV6-4 and J usage is TRBJ2-3; 9 nucleotides line up with TRBD2. This CDR3 has 16 amino acids. V lost 3 bases, J lost 0 bases, and 4 bases stayed unmatched. Germline V gene sequence: CDR1 MRHNA, CDR2 SNTAGT. CDR3 loop: CASSEASGDSTDTQYF. The CDR3, as DNA: TGTGCCAGCAGTGAGGCTAGCGGGGATAGCACAGATACGCAGTATTTT.

This clonotype has just a few counts. The genes are TRBV10-3 and TRBJ2-5, with a possible D match to TRBD1 (6 bases). This CDR3 is built from 13 residues. V was trimmed by 3 bases and J by 2 bases, leaving 7 bases between them. Germline CDR1 is ENHRY and CDR2 is SYGVKD. The CDR3 protein is CAISDRGQETQYF. For the CDR3, the DNA is TGTGCCATCAGTGACAGGGGACAAGAGACCCAGTACTTC.

This clonotype was counted a few times. The rearrangement uses TRBV11-2 and TRBJ2-7; D might be TRBD1 or TRBD2, each matching 5 bases. V was trimmed by 5 bases and J by 4 bases, leaving 15 bases between them. The CDR3 is 14 residues long. CDR1 is SGHAT, CDR2 FQNNGV, per germline. The CDR3 sequence: CASSHSGAIYEQYV. In DNA, the CDR3 is TGTGCCAGCAGCCATTCCGGGGCCATTTACGAGCAGTACGTC.

The gene calls are TRBV7-2 and TRBJ1-2; 10 bases fit TRBD1. CDR1 SGHTA and CDR2 FQGNSA come from the germline V gene. The ends lost 5 bases at V and 7 bases at J; junction bases unmatched: 10. The CDR3 length is 15 residues. CDR3 residues: CASSPVPTGGLGYTF. DNA of the CDR3: TGTGCCAGCAGCCCTGTACCGACAGGGGGCCTTGGCTACACCTTC.

The rearrangement links TRBV6-5 to TRBJ2-7; TRBD2 aligns across 9 bases. The CDR3 is made up of 12 amino acids. Trimming at V came to 5 bases and at J to 9 bases, leaving 5 bases not matched to a gene. Germline V gene data show CDR1 as MNHEY and CDR2 as SVGAGI. The CDR3, as DNA: TGTGCCAGCAGTCCCCGCGGGGGGGGGCAGTACGTC. Translation: CASSPRGGGQYV.

The V and J genes are TRBV4-1 and TRBJ1-5; 9 bases fit TRBD1. CDR1 and CDR2 (germline): MGHRA, YSYEKL. The CDR3 has 15 residues. Unmatched junction bases numbered 6, after V lost 5 bases and J lost 4 bases. The CDR3, as DNA: TGCGCCAGCAGCGTTCGACAGGGGGAGAATCAGCCCCAGCATTTT. Protein: CASSVRQGENQPQHF.

This chain connects TRBV5-1 to TRBJ1-1; no definite D call. Germline V gives CDR1 SGHRS, CDR2 YFSETQ. The CDR3 extends over 12 amino acids. Trimming took 7 bases from V and 1 from J, leaving 8 bases between them. For the CDR3, the DNA is TGCGCCAGCCTGGGAGAGAACACTGAAGCTTTCTTT. Its protein product is CASLGENTEAFF.

The chain uses TRBV5-1 and TRBJ1-5, with a weak D call TRBD1 (5 bases). V dropped 1 base and J dropped 9 bases, with 11 bases sitting between them. CDR1 and CDR2 (germline): SGHRS, YFSETQ. This CDR3 spans 13 amino acids. The CDR3 protein is CASSLQGSLPQHF. CDR3 coding DNA: TGCGCCAGCAGCTTGCAGGGAAGCCTGCCCCAGCATTTT.

This chain connects TRBV19 to TRBJ2-1, with D possibly TRBD2 on 6 matching bases. Trimming stripped 2 bases from V and 10 bases from J, with 12 bases between. This CDR3 region has 13 residues. Germline lookup yields CDR1 LNHDA and CDR2 SQIVND (reference sequence). The DNA for the CDR3 is TGTGCCAGTAGTATAACCACTGGGGGGGAGCAGTTCTTC. This encodes CASSITTGGEQFF.

The chain carries TRBV14 and TRBJ1-1, with TRBD1 as a possible D gene (6 bases). V was cut by 4 bases and J by 11 bases, with 17 bases left in between. This CDR3 is built from 13 residues. The germline gives CDR1 SGHDN, CDR2 FVKESK. The CDR3 sequence is CASSPGAVVWAFF. The DNA of the CDR3 is TGTGCCAGCAGCCCGGGGGCAGTGGTTTGGGCTTTCTTT.

In its sample, this clonotype was seen a few times. The CDR3 spells CASSLQAGIDQETQYF. CDR3 nucleotides: TGTGCCAGCAGTCTTCAAGCGGGGATTGACCAAGAGACCCAGTACTTC. The V and J genes are TRBV6-5 and TRBJ2-5, with 7 nucleotides matching TRBD2. The CDR3 totals 16 residues. V lost 5 bases to trimming and J lost 0 bases; unmatched junction nucleotides: 9. Germline V lookup: CDR1 MNHEY, CDR2 SVGAGI.

The chain is built from TRBV12-5 and TRBJ1-5; D not resolved. Germline V CDR1 and CDR2: LGHNT, FRNRAP. This CDR3 is 14 amino acids long. The V and J ends lost 7 bases and 0 bases respectively, with 10 bases between them. The CDR3 sequence is CASDRTFSNQPQHF. As DNA, the CDR3 is TGTGCTAGTGATCGGACTTTTAGCAATCAGCCCCAGCATTTT.

The chain is built from TRBV3-1 and TRBJ2-2, with 9 bases identical to TRBD1. V lost 0 bases to trimming and J lost 7 bases; unmatched junction nucleotides: 6. Germline loops: CDR1 LGHDT, CDR2 YNNKEL (reference sequence). This CDR3 has 16 amino acids. The CDR3 region is CASSQETGTGIGELFF. The CDR3 region has the DNA TGTGCCAGCAGCCAAGAGACCGGGACAGGGATCGGGGAGCTGTTTTTT. The whole variable domain, remainder taken from reference TRBV3-1 and TRBJ2-2, is DTAVSQTPKYLVTQMGNDKSIKCEQNLGHDTMYWYKQDSKKFLKIMFSYNNKELIINETVPNRFSPKSPDKAHLNLHINSLELGDSAVYFCASSQETGTGIGELFFGEGSRLTVL.

This chain uses TRBV7-9 with TRBJ2-4; 13 nucleotides align to TRBD2. Germline V gene lookup returns CDR1 SEHNR and CDR2 FQNEAQ (reference sequence). The CDR3 is made up of 15 amino acids. The J segment lost 8 bases and the V segment lost 4 bases, leaving 5 bases of the junction unmatched. This CDR3 reads CASSSGLAGKYIQYF. The CDR3 bases are TGTGCCAGCAGCTCGGGACTAGCGGGGAAGTACATTCAGTACTTC.

The V call is TRBV7-2, the J call TRBJ2-7; 7 bases match TRBD2. The trim removed 6 bases at V and 5 bases at J, leaving 7 bases unmatched. Germline loops: CDR1 SGHTA, CDR2 FQGNSA. The CDR3 sequence is 13 residues long. CDR3: CASSYGGSHEQYV. As DNA, the CDR3 is TGTGCCAGCAGTTACGGGGGGAGCCACGAGCAGTACGTC.

V gene TRBV6-5 combines with J gene TRBJ1-1; TRBD1 matches 7 bases. Germline V lookup: CDR1 MNHEY, CDR2 SVGAGI. V trimming: 0 bases; J trimming: 4 bases; junction bases outside the gene matches: 5. The CDR3 is made up of 15 amino acids. The CDR3 loop reads CASSYSGGLGTEAFF. CDR3 coding DNA: TGTGCCAGCAGTTACTCAGGGGGCCTAGGCACTGAAGCTTTCTTT.

J is TRBJ1-1 and V is TRBV5-4; a possible D gene is TRBD1 (5 bases). The V end lost 7 bases, the J end lost 1 base, and 11 bases lay between the germline ends. The CDR3 consists of 13 residues. CDR1 is SGHNT and CDR2 is YYREEE in the germline V gene (reference sequence). CDR3 loop: CASGPQENTEAFF. CDR3 DNA sequence: TGTGCCAGCGGGCCACAGGAGAACACTGAAGCTTTCTTT.

This clonotype has only one observation. One junction end does not reproduce the germline sequence, and a read error may be involved. The chain is built from TRBV19 and TRBJ2-1, with D unresolved. The CDR3 contains 11 residues. Germline CDR1 and CDR2: LNHDA and SQIVND (reference sequence). The CDR3 nucleotides are TGTGCCTCTACTTCCTACAATCAGCAGTTCTTC. Amino acids: CASTSYNQQFF.

This clonotype appeared a few times. The CDR3 reads CASSELTANQPQHF. The CDR3 DNA reads TGTGCCAGCAGTGAACTCACCGCAAATCAGCCCCAGCATTTT. This sequence joins TRBV25-1 and TRBJ1-5; D is undetermined. There are 14 residues in the CDR3. Trimming left V 2 bases short and J 4 bases short, with 9 bases between. CDR1 is MGHDK and CDR2 is SYGVNS in the germline V gene.